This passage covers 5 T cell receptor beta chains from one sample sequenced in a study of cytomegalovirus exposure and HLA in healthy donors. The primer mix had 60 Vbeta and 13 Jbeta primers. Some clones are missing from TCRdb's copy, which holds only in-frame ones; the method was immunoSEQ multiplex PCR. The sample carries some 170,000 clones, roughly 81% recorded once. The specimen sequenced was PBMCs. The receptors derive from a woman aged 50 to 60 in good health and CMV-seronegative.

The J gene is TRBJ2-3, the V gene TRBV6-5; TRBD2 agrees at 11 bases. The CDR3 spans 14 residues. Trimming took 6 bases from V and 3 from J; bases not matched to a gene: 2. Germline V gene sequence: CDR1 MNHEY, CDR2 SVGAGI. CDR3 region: CASRPSGRTDTQYF. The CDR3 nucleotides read TGTGCCAGCAGGCCTAGCGGGAGGACAGATACGCAGTATTTT.

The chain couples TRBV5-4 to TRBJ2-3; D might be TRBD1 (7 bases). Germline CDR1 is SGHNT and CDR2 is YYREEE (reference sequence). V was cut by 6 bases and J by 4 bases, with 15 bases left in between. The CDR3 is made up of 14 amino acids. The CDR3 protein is CASTNQGEADTQYF. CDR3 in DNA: TGTGCCAGCACCAATCAGGGGGAGGCAGATACGCAGTATTTT. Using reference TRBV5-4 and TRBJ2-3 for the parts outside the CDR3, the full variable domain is ETGVTQSPTHLIKTRGQQVTLRCSSQSGHNTVSWYQQALGQGPQFIFQYYREEENGRGNFPPRFSGLQFPNYSSELNVNALELDDSALYLCASTNQGEADTQYFGPGTRLTVL.

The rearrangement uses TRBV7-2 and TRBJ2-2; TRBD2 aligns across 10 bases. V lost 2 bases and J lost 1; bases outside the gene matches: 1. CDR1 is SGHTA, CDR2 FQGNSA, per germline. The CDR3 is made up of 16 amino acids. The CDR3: CASSLSSGGNTGELFF. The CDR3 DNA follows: TGTGCCAGCAGCTTATCTAGCGGGGGGAACACCGGGGAGCTGTTTTTT.

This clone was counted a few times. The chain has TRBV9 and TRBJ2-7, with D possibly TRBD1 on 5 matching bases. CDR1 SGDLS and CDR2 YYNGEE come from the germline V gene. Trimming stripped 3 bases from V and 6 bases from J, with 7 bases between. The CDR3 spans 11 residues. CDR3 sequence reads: CASSEGIEQYF. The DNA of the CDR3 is TGTGCCAGCAGCGAGGGGATCGAGCAGTACTTC.

The CDR3 loop is CASSIRGLGNQNQPQHF. CDR3 DNA sequence: TGTGCCAGTAGTATACGAGGTTTAGGCAACCAGAATCAGCCCCAGCATTTT. The rearrangement joins TRBV19 to TRBJ1-5; D is unresolved. The CDR3 spans 17 residues. Germline V gene sequence: CDR1 LNHDA, CDR2 SQIVND (reference sequence). Deletions cut 2 bases from V and 4 bases from J, with 18 bases between.